The 26 T cell receptor beta chains below come from one sample, sequenced in a study of blood T cells in healthy people across ages (dated by TCRdb to about 2015). Receptors were amplified or captured by 5' RACE. Reads for this sample came from an Illumina HiSeq 2500. A second PCR of 7 to 11 cycles was performed with a sample-barcoded 5' primer and a J-beta primer mix. The raw public data were reprocessed by TCRdb itself: fastp quality trimming at Q25, MiXCR clonotype calling, in-frame beta chains only. When rows share a CDR3 protein, they turn into one entry using the most common DNA and genes. Present in this sample are about 510,000 distinct CDR3 sequences, about 29% of which were seen just once. Clones ranked in the top ten supply about 3.3% of the sample. A further study also used this sample, focusing on T cells of mothers and their children.

Sequenced material: blood. The receptors derive from a boy aged 2-9 years in good health.

This clonotype appeared once. The chain couples TRBV7-2 to TRBJ2-3; 7 bases are shared with TRBD2. Trimming cost V 1 base and J 0 bases; bases outside gene matches: 7. CDR3 size: 17 residues. In germline, CDR1 is SGHTA, CDR2 FQGNSA. The CDR3 spells CASSLGGGGISTDTQYF. The CDR3 DNA reads as TGTGCCAGCAGCTTAGGGGGCGGGGGTATTAGCACAGATACGCAGTATTTT.

The genes are TRBV3-1 and TRBJ2-4; 8 bases are shared with TRBD2. The germline gives CDR1 LGHDT, CDR2 YNNKEL (reference sequence). The V and J ends lost 4 bases and 3 bases, in that order; junction bases with no gene match: 2. CDR3 size: 14 residues. The CDR3 here is CASSPGLVKNIQYF. The DNA of the CDR3 is TGTGCCAGCAGCCCGGGACTAGTCAAAAACATTCAGTACTTC.

This clonotype was seen a few times. The chain employs TRBV7-2 and TRBJ1-4; TRBD1 might be the D (5 bases). Germline CDR1 is SGHTA and CDR2 is FQGNSA. V was clipped by 5 bases and J by 8 bases, with 15 bases between them. The CDR3 consists of 14 residues. This CDR3 is CASSRGGSGEKLFF. Written as DNA, the CDR3 is TGTGCCAGCAGCCGTGGGGGGTCTGGGGAAAAACTGTTTTTT.

This clonotype occurred a few times. CDR3 sequence (DNA): TGTGCCAGCAGCCCGGGGTCCTCTGGAAACACCATATATTTT. This encodes CASSPGSSGNTIYF. This chain connects TRBV9 to TRBJ1-3; D is unclear. Trimming pared 4 bases from V and 0 bases from J, leaving 8 bases between. The CDR3 has 14 residues. Germline assignment: CDR1 SGDLS and CDR2 YYNGEE.

CDR3 bases: TGCAGTGCTAGACAGGGGAGCAATCAGCCCCAGCATTTT. Protein: CSARQGSNQPQHF. The chain links TRBV20-1 to TRBJ1-5; weak D call: TRBD1 (6 bases). Trimming pared 2 bases from V and 1 base from J, leaving 6 bases between. The CDR3 loop spans 13 amino acids. Germline values: CDR1 DFQATT, CDR2 SNEGSKA (reference sequence).

This sequence joins TRBV3-1 and TRBJ2-7; the D gene is possibly TRBD1 (5 bases). This CDR3 contains 15 residues. The ends were cut back, 1 base at V and 0 bases at J, with 10 bases in the middle. Germline CDR1 and CDR2: LGHDT and YNNKEL (reference sequence). As DNA, the CDR3 is TGTGCCAGCAGCCAAGGCACAGGTCTCTCCTACGAGCAGTACTTC. It encodes CASSQGTGLSYEQYF.

This clonotype was seen ten or more times. The chain carries TRBV12-3 or TRBV12-4 and TRBJ2-7; either TRBD1 or TRBD2 may supply D (6 bases each). CDR3 length equals 16 residues. Trimming stripped 2 bases from V and 0 bases from J, with 14 bases between. The CDR3 DNA follows: TGTGCCAGCAGTTTATGGGGGGCCCTGAGCTCCTACGAGCAGTACTTC. Protein sequence: CASSLWGALSSYEQYF.

The chain carries TRBV12-3 or TRBV12-4 and TRBJ2-5; 9 bases line up with TRBD1. The end of the DNA fits TRBJ2-1 better, so the J call may be wrong. The CDR3 is 15 amino acids. CDR3 sequence: CASSPRDRVGDEQFF. For the CDR3, the DNA is TGTGCCAGCAGCCCCCGGGACAGGGTGGGGGATGAGCAGTTCTTC.

A word on this clonotype: At one boundary the junction diverges from the germline segment, which might be a read error. V usage is TRBV29-1 and J usage is TRBJ2-3; D unclear. CDR1 SQVTM and CDR2 ANQGSEA come from the germline V gene. This CDR3 has 12 residues. The CDR3 loop reads CSVEVPPDTQYF. CDR3 in DNA: TGCAGTGTTGAGGTTCCTCCAGATACGCAGTATTTT.

Regarding this clonotype: At one end the junction does not follow the germline gene, possibly because of a read error. The rearrangement uses TRBV6-6 and TRBJ1-5; 8 bases match TRBD1. The CDR3 runs to 13 residues. Germline V gene data show CDR1 as MNHNY and CDR2 as SVGAGI (reference sequence). In DNA form, the CDR3 reads TGCGCCAGCATCGGACAGGGAAGGGAACCCCAGCATTTT. It is translated as CASIGQGREPQHF.

CDR3 DNA: TGTGCCAGCACTCTATCGGGCGGTTCGAGCACAGATACGCAGTATTTT. Translated: CASTLSGGSSTDTQYF. The chain carries TRBV28 and TRBJ2-3; no clear D gene. Trimming removed 7 bases from V and 0 bases from J, with 17 bases in between. CDR3 length equals 16 residues. Germline assignment: CDR1 MDHEN and CDR2 SYDVKM.

The chain links TRBV29-1 to TRBJ1-1, with 7 bases identical to TRBD1. CDR3 length equals 13 residues. V shed 6 bases and J 4 bases; nucleotides not matched to a gene: 8. Per the germline V gene, CDR1 is SQVTM and CDR2 is ANQGSEA. This CDR3 is CSVAQGEGTEAFF. In DNA, the CDR3 is TGCAGCGTAGCGCAGGGGGAGGGCACTGAAGCTTTCTTT.

CDR3 DNA: TGCGCCACCCGACTAGCGGGGAGGTACAATGAGCAGTTCTTC. Amino acids: CATRLAGRYNEQFF. This chain links TRBV5-1 with TRBJ2-1; 11 nucleotides match TRBD2. From germline, CDR1 is SGHRS and CDR2 YFSETQ. Germline trimming cut 9 bases from V and 4 bases from J; bases unmatched to any gene: 6. The CDR3 is 14 residues long.

This clonotype was counted at least ten times. The chain has TRBV28 and TRBJ2-4; D possibly corresponds to TRBD1 (5 bases). Trimming left V 5 bases short and J 9 bases short, with 14 bases between. The CDR3 spans 13 residues. The germline gives CDR1 MDHEN, CDR2 SYDVKM. The CDR3 region has the DNA TGTGCCAGCAGTCCGTGGCCTCAGGGCATTCAGTACTTC. This encodes CASSPWPQGIQYF.

The J gene is TRBJ2-4, the V gene TRBV19, with a weak D call TRBD2 (7 bases). V was trimmed by 4 bases and J by 0 bases, leaving 13 bases between them. The germline CDR1 and CDR2 sequences are LNHDA and SQIVND (reference sequence). The CDR3 is 16 residues long. The CDR3 region is CASSTRGGLAKNIQYF. The CDR3 nucleotides are TGTGCCAGTAGTACTAGGGGGGGACTAGCCAAAAACATTCAGTACTTC.

This clonotype was counted at least ten times. CDR3 protein: CASSQWGGTSGYNEQFF. DNA of the CDR3: TGTGCCAGCAGCCAGTGGGGCGGGACTAGCGGTTACAATGAGCAGTTCTTC. The chain employs TRBV14 and TRBJ2-1; TRBD2 matches 11 bases. Germline lookup yields CDR1 SGHDN and CDR2 FVKESK. The CDR3 is made up of 17 amino acids. J lost 4 bases, V lost 3 bases, and 8 bases had no gene match.

The rearrangement links TRBV7-9 to TRBJ2-1, with 9 bases that match TRBD2. The germline V gene encodes CDR1 SEHNR and CDR2 FQNEAQ (reference sequence). The V segment lost 1 base and the J segment 4 bases; nucleotides outside the gene matches: 5. The CDR3 contains 16 residues. The CDR3 is CASSLVDSGSYNEQFF. The DNA for the CDR3 is TGTGCCAGCAGCTTAGTAGATAGCGGGAGTTACAATGAGCAGTTCTTC.

Remarks on this clonotype: One end of the junction fails to match germline, which may point to a read error. The chain is built from TRBV2 and TRBJ2-5, with 9 bases fitting TRBD2. Germline CDR1 and CDR2: SNHLY and FYNNEI. CDR3 length: 15 amino acids. CDR3 nucleotides: TGTGCCAGCAACCAGCGGGGGGACTACCAAGAGACCCGGTACTTC. This sequence encodes CASNQRGDYQETRYF.

This clonotype came up a few times. The rearrangement links TRBV6-5 to TRBJ1-4; D is possibly TRBD1 (5 bases). V lost 4 bases and J 8 bases, leaving 14 bases between the germline ends. Germline lookup yields CDR1 MNHEY and CDR2 SVGAGI. The CDR3 consists of 14 residues. CDR3 amino acids: CASSLWGSGEKLFF. CDR3 coding DNA: TGTGCCAGCAGTTTGTGGGGGAGCGGCGAAAAACTGTTTTTT.

J is TRBJ2-3 and V is TRBV9; TRBD2 matches 13 bases. Germline CDR1 SGDLS, CDR2 YYNGEE. The CDR3 is 19 amino acids. V trimming: 3 bases; J trimming: 4 bases; junction bases outside the gene matches: 14. The CDR3 DNA is TGTGCCAGCAGCGCAACCGGGACTAGCGGGGTTGGTATGTCAGATACGCAGTATTTT. Protein sequence: CASSATGTSGVGMSDTQYF. The full variable domain, in which reference TRBV9 and TRBJ2-3 provide the parts outside the CDR3, is DSGVTQTPKHLITATGQRVTLRCSPRSGDLSVYWYQQSLDQGLQFLIQYYNGEERAKGNILERFSAQQFPDLHSELNLSSLELGDSALYFCASSATGTSGVGMSDTQYFGPGTRLTVL.

V and J are TRBV4-3 and TRBJ2-5; 9 bases align to TRBD2. The J call is in doubt because the DNA end fits TRBJ2-1 better. Germline CDR1 is LGHNA and CDR2 is YSLEER. The CDR3 runs to 14 residues. CDR3 nucleotide sequence: TGCGCCAGCAGCCAAGTATCAGCGGGAGGTGAGCAGTTCTTC. This translates into CASSQVSAGGEQFF.

In its sample, this clonotype was seen once. This chain joins TRBV29-1 and TRBJ2-5, with 8 bases lining up with TRBD1. The CDR3 extends over 15 amino acids. The V gene's germline CDR1 is SQVTM and CDR2 ANQGSEA. V dropped 6 bases and J dropped 2; count of bases not matched to a gene: 11. This CDR3 reads CSVHPGQVSQETQYF. The CDR3 nucleotides read TGCAGCGTGCATCCGGGACAGGTCTCTCAAGAGACCCAGTACTTC.

The sample holds a few counts of this clonotype. The chain is built from TRBV29-1 and TRBJ1-2; D not resolved. Germline CDR1 SQVTM, CDR2 ANQGSEA. V dropped 4 bases and J dropped 8 bases, with 11 bases sitting between them. This CDR3 region has 11 residues. CDR3 region: CSVGSQNGYTF. The CDR3 DNA sequence: TGCAGCGTTGGATCACAGAACGGCTACACCTTC.

V usage is TRBV7-2 and J usage is TRBJ1-4; 10 positions match TRBD1. The germline gives CDR1 SGHTA, CDR2 FQGNSA. Germline trimming cut 1 base from V and 7 bases from J; bases unmatched to any gene: 6. The CDR3 contains 16 residues. CDR3 amino acids: CASSLVAGQGLEKLFF. The CDR3 DNA is TGTGCCAGCAGCTTAGTAGCGGGACAGGGGCTTGAAAAACTGTTTTTT. The whole variable domain, filled in from reference TRBV7-2 and TRBJ1-4, reads GAGVSQSPSNKVTEKGKDVELRCDPISGHTALYWYRQSLGQGLEFLIYFQGNSAPDKSGLPSDRFSAERTGGSVSTLTIQRTQQEDSAVYLCASSLVAGQGLEKLFFGSGTQLSVL.

DNA of the CDR3: TGCAGCGTCAGACAGGTTGGCGGGACCCAGTACTTC. Amino acid sequence: CSVRQVGGTQYF. The chain combines TRBV29-1 with TRBJ2-1, with D possibly matching TRBD1 (6 bases). The end of the DNA is better explained by TRBJ2-5, so the J call may be wrong. Germline CDR1 and CDR2: SQVTM and ANQGSEA. The CDR3 length is 12 residues.

This clonotype occurred a few times. V usage is TRBV12-3 or TRBV12-4 and J usage is TRBJ2-2; 12 bases fit TRBD2. The trim removed 5 bases at V and 7 bases at J, leaving 11 bases unmatched. The CDR3 totals 17 residues. CDR3 DNA: TGTGCCAGCAGTGAAATTCTAGCGGGAGGGCCGGTCGGGGAGCTGTTTTTT. As protein: CASSEILAGGPVGELFF.